The 11 T cell receptor beta chains in this list originate from one sample, sequenced in a study of T-cell reconstitution after alpha-beta-depleted transplantation in children. Construction of the TCRbeta library involved unique molecular identifiers. MiXCR was run by TCRdb on the PCR reads, yielding one entry per CDR3 protein. The data contain some 450,000 distinct CDR3 sequences, about 45% of them singletons. The input for sequencing was PBMCs, taken before TCRalphabeta/CD19-depleted stem cell transplant. These receptors were taken from a girl between 2 and 10 years old with aplastic anemia, due to receive a stem cell transplant.

This clonotype was observed a handful of times. The rearrangement joins TRBV4-2 to TRBJ2-3; D tentatively fits TRBD1 or TRBD2 (5 bases each). This CDR3 region has 17 residues. V lost 2 bases, J lost 1 base, and 16 bases lay in between. Germline CDR1 reads LGHNA; CDR2 reads YNFKEQ. DNA of the CDR3: TGTGCCAGCAGCCAATGGTCCGGCCGGGACCGCACAGATACGCAGTATTTT. Amino acid sequence: CASSQWSGRDRTDTQYF.

The rearrangement joins TRBV20-1 to TRBJ2-7, with TRBD2 matching over 7 bases. The CDR3 totals 15 residues. V lost 3 bases to trimming and J lost 7 bases; unmatched junction nucleotides: 15. Germline-derived CDR1 and CDR2 are DFQATT and SNEGSKA (reference sequence). CDR3 amino acids: CSASAVALASDEQYF. In DNA, the CDR3 is TGCAGTGCTAGCGCCGTAGCACTAGCGTCAGATGAGCAGTACTTC.

The CDR3 here is CSARDLGGGPYEQYF. CDR3 DNA sequence: TGCAGTGCTAGAGATCTTGGGGGGGGGCCCTACGAGCAGTACTTC. The chain couples TRBV20-1 to TRBJ2-7; D might be TRBD2 (7 bases). V gave up 0 bases and J gave up 2 bases, with 14 bases separating them. In germline, CDR1 is DFQATT, CDR2 SNEGSKA (reference sequence). This CDR3 region has 15 residues.

J is TRBJ1-4 and V is TRBV6-6; a possible D gene is TRBD1 (6 bases). CDR1 is MNHNY and CDR2 is SVGAGI in the germline V gene (reference sequence). V dropped 10 bases and J dropped 5 bases, with 14 bases sitting between them. The CDR3 has 13 amino acids. The CDR3 is CATLNQGNEKLFF. The CDR3 DNA reads TGTGCCACCCTCAACCAGGGGAATGAAAAACTGTTTTTT.

There are many counts of this clonotype. The V gene is TRBV7-2, the J gene TRBJ2-1; 9 bases match TRBD2. Per the germline V gene, CDR1 is SGHTA and CDR2 is FQGNSA. V dropped 2 bases and J dropped 9; count of bases not matched to a gene: 11. The CDR3 loop spans 16 amino acids. The DNA of the CDR3 is TGTGCCAGCAGCTTATTTCTGGCGGGAGGGAGTGGTGAGCAGTTCTTC. Translated: CASSLFLAGGSGEQFF.

J is TRBJ2-7 and V is TRBV9, with 9 bases fitting TRBD2. CDR1 and CDR2 (germline): SGDLS, YYNGEE. The CDR3 spans 15 residues. J lost 5 bases, V lost 4 bases, and 10 bases had no gene match. The CDR3 reads CASSPRSGRADEQYF. The CDR3 nucleotides read TGTGCCAGCAGCCCCCGTAGCGGGAGAGCGGACGAGCAGTACTTC.

This clonotype was seen more than once but under ten times. J is TRBJ2-1 and V is TRBV29-1; 16 bases align to TRBD2. This CDR3 region has 17 residues. CDR1 and CDR2 from the germline V gene are SQVTM and ANQGSEA. V lost 6 bases and J lost 7; bases outside the gene matches: 12. The CDR3, as DNA: TGCAGCGTAGCGTCCGGGACTAGCGGGAGGGGTAGAAATGAGCAGTTCTTC. Its translation: CSVASGTSGRGRNEQFF.

The J gene is TRBJ2-2, the V gene TRBV11-2; D possibly corresponds to TRBD2 (6 bases). V was trimmed by 7 bases and J by 4 bases, leaving 13 bases between them. The CDR3 is 14 amino acids. The germline CDR1 and CDR2 sequences are SGHAT and FQNNGV. The CDR3 DNA reads as TGTGCCAGCACGTCTCTAGCGAGCACCGGGGAGCTGTTTTTT. Its protein product is CASTSLASTGELFF.

The CDR3 loop is CASRPLGTGELFF. For the CDR3, the DNA is TGTGCCAGCAGGCCGCTAGGCACCGGGGAGCTGTTTTTT. This chain joins TRBV2 and TRBJ2-2; D gene uncertain. V gave up 6 bases and J gave up 4 bases, with 9 bases separating them. This CDR3 is 13 amino acids long. Germline V gene data show CDR1 as SNHLY and CDR2 as FYNNEI.

A few counts support this clonotype. CDR3 residues: CASSQDAFGNEQFF. The CDR3 region has the DNA TGCGCCAGCAGCCAAGATGCATTCGGTAATGAGCAGTTCTTC. The chain combines TRBV4-3 with TRBJ2-1; D call uncertain. Looked up from germline, CDR1 is LGHNA and CDR2 is YSLEER. This CDR3 spans 14 amino acids. The germline V and J ends were trimmed by 0 bases and 7 bases, with 10 bases remaining between them.

The sample holds many counts of this clonotype. V is TRBV7-3 and J is TRBJ2-1; D is perhaps TRBD2 (6 bases). V shed 6 bases and J shed 9 bases, with 21 bases lying between them. From germline, CDR1 is SGHTA and CDR2 FQGTGA. The CDR3 is 15 residues long. In nucleotides, the CDR3 is TGTGCCAGCAGTCTTAGCGGTTCGGGTTTCGGTGAGCAGTTCTTC. Its protein product is CASSLSGSGFGEQFF.